This paragraph reports one T cell receptor beta chain. Its target is unknown. Sequencing used immunoSEQ multiplex PCR; TCRdb keeps in-frame clones, though not all of them. The sample yields a few hundred thousand clones, roughly 90% seen once. V lost 0 bases and J lost 5; bases outside the gene matches: 3. From germline, CDR1 is GTSNPN and CDR2 SVGIG (reference sequence). The length of the CDR3 is 14 residues. The treatment here: roughly 19 received Ad26.COV2.S at low or high dose, single or two shots; several received placebo; per-sample allocation not given. On day 63 after the first injection, vaccine and placebo recipients gave samples. The data are from a study of Ad26.COV2.S vaccination and SARS-CoV-2 variants. Study details: A participant enrolled in the COV1001 Ad26.COV2.S trial arm provided the sample. Ad26.COV2.S shots went into the muscle once or twice, 56 days apart. Study-wide results and caveats: From the TCR breadth and depth analyses, total T cell responses may have been underestimated.

This TCR was recovered from a person aged 18 to 65 who received the Ad26.COV2.S COVID-19 vaccine or a placebo. The rearrangement uses TRBV30 and TRBJ1-5; 8 bases align to TRBD1. Source: peripheral blood, taken in a trial of Ad26.COV2.S vaccine versus placebo. In DNA form, the CDR3 reads TGTGCCTGGAGTGTGTTACAGGGGGATCAGCCCCAGCATTTT. Its translation is CAWSVLQGDQPQHF. The full variable domain, with the rest looked up from reference TRBV30 and TRBJ1-5, is SQTIHQWPATLVQPVGSPLSLECTVEGTSNPNLYWYRQAAGRGLQLLFYSVGIGQISSEVPQNLSASRPQDRQFILSSKKLLLSDSGFYLCAWSVLQGDQPQHFGDGTRLSIL.